The clone carrying this T cell receptor beta chain was observed a handful of times. Its specificity is unknown. A read error may produce the germline difference seen at one junction end. Amplification of TCR beta CDR3 regions was performed using RNA transcripts as template. First-round RT-PCR targeting the TCR CDR3 was performed with the HTBI primer set. TCRdb re-derived calls from the multiplex PCR reads in MiXCR, one entry per CDR3 protein. The sample consists of 550,000 to 650,000 distinct CDR3 sequences, 13% to 15% of them appearing once. Germline V gives CDR1 MNHEY, CDR2 SMNVEV (reference sequence). The CDR3 length is 14 residues. The record originates from a study of T cells in Graves' hyperthyroidism and ophthalmopathy. Study-wide points: In blood, most of the thyroid clonotypes expanded above 0.001 were also present.

Stability of Graves' hyperthyroidism was defined as absent ophthalmopathy progression within 18 months. Diagnosis rested on symptoms, serum thyroxine and TRAb, thyroid ultrasound, and orbital computed tomography. The J gene is TRBJ1-5, the V gene TRBV27; 7 bases agree with TRBD1. The sequence was obtained from a woman aged 40 to 50 with Graves' hyperthyroidism. The sample consisted of blood. The chain's CDR3 is CASSVQGDNRPQHF. CDR3 nucleotide sequence: TGTGCCAGCAGTGTCCAGGGGGACAATCGGCCCCAGCATTTT.